This T cell receptor (beta chain) came from a study of graft-versus-host responses after intestinal transplantation. Points from the study as a whole: Among recipient marrow samples, GvH clones were found; some appeared first in ileum or blood.

The V gene lost 2 bases and the J gene lost 6 bases, with 18 bases spanning the gap. The CDR3 has 15 residues. Per the germline V gene, CDR1 is SGHDT and CDR2 is YYEEEE. TCRdb's copy holds only in-frame clones and misses some; the assay was immunoSEQ multiplex PCR. The sample yields roughly 96,000 clones, around 90% seen once. Points on this clone: Its antigen is not identified.

The input for sequencing was unstimulated CD8+ T cells sorted from spleen or lymph node cells, taken before intestinal transplant. The rearrangement joins TRBV5-6 to TRBJ2-7; weak D call: TRBD1 (6 bases). This receptor was obtained from a human donor who received an intestinal transplant. The DNA for the CDR3 is TGTGCCAGCAGCTTATCCCTGACAGGTTCTATCGAGCAGTACTTC. Translated, it gives CASSLSLTGSIEQYF.